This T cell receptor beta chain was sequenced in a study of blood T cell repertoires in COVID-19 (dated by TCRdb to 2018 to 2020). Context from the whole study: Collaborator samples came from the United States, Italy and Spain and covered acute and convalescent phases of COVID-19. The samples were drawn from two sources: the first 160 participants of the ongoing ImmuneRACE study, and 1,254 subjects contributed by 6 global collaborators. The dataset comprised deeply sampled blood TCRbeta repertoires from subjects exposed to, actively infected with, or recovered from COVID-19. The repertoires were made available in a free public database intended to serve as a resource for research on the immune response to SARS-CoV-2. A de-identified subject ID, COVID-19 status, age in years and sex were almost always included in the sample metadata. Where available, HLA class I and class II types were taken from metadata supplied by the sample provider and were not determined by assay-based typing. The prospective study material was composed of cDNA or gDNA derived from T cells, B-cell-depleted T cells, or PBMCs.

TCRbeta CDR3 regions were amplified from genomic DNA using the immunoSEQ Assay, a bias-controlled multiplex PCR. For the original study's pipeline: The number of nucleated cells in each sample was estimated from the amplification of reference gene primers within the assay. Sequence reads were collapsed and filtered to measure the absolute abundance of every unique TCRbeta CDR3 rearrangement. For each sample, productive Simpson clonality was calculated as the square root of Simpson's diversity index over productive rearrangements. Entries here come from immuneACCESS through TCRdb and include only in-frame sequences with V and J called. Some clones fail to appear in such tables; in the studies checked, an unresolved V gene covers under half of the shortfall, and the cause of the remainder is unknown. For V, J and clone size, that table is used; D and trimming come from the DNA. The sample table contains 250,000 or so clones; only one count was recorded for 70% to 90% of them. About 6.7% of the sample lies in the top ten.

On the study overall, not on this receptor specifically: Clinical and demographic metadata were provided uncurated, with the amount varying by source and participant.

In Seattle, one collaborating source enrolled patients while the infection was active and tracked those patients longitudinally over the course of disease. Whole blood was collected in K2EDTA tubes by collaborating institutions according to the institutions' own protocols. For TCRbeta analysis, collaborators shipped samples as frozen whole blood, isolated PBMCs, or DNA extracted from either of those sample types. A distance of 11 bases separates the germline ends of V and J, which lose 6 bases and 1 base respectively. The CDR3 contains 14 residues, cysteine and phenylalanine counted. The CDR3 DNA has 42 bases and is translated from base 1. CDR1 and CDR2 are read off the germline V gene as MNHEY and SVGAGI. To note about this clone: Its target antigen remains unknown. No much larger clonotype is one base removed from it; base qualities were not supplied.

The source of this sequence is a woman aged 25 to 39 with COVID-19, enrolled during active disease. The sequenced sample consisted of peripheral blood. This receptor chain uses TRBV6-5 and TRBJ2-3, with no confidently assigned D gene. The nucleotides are TGTGCCAGCAGGGTTACTATTGGCACAGATACGCAGTATTTT. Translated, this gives CASRVTIGTDTQYF.